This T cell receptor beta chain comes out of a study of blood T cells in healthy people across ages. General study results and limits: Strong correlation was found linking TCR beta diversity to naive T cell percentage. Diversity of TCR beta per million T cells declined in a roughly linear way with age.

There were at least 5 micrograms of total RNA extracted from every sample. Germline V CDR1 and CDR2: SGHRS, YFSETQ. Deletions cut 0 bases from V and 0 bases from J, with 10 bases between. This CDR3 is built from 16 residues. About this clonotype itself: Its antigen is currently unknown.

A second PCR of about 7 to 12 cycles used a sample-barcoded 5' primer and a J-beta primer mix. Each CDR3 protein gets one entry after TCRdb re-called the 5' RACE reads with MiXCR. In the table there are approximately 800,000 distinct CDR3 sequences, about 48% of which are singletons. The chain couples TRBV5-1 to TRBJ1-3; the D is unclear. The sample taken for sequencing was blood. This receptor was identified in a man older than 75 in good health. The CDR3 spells CASSLGPVNSGNTIYF. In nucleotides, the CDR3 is TGCGCCAGCAGCTTGGGGCCAGTGAACTCTGGAAACACCATATATTTT.